This entry lists 31 T cell receptor beta chains sequenced from one sample in a study of blood T cell repertoires in COVID-19. Clones were sequenced by immunoSEQ multiplex PCR, and TCRdb holds only the in-frame ones, with some missing. The sample lists around 85,000 clones, around nine tenths occurring once. What was sequenced was peripheral blood. These receptors originate from a man between 60 and 75 years old with acute or convalescent COVID-19.

This rearrangement joins TRBV6-2 or TRBV6-3 to TRBJ2-2; the D gene is possibly TRBD1 (5 bases). Germline values: CDR1 MNHEY, CDR2 SVGEGT. The ends were cut back, 0 bases at V and 0 bases at J, with 8 bases in the middle. The CDR3 covers 16 residues. The CDR3 DNA is TGTGCCAGCAGTTACTCTTTGACAGCGAACACCGGGGAGCTGTTTTTT. It specifies CASSYSLTANTGELFF.

V and J are TRBV4-3 and TRBJ2-7, with 7 bases lining up with TRBD1. This CDR3 region has 14 residues. CDR1 LGHNA and CDR2 YSLEER come from the germline V gene. With 4 bases clipped from V and 3 bases from J, the junction kept 6 bases outside the gene matches. The CDR3 bases are TGCGCCAGCAGCCCGGGGACAGTATACTACGAGCAGTACTTC. Translation gives CASSPGTVYYEQYF.

The chain carries TRBV10-2 and TRBJ2-7; no clear D gene. The germline V gene has CDR1 WSHSY and CDR2 SAAADI. CDR3 length: 13 residues. Trimming cost V 0 bases and J 3 bases, with 6 bases left between them. CDR3 amino acids: CASSESRGYEQYF. The CDR3 region has the DNA TGCGCCAGCAGTGAGTCGCGCGGCTACGAGCAGTACTTC.

The V call is TRBV5-8, the J call TRBJ2-2; D is unresolved. Looked up from germline, CDR1 is SGHTS and CDR2 is YDEGEE. This CDR3 is 13 amino acids long. V lost 0 bases and J lost 5, with 5 bases in between. DNA of the CDR3: TGTGCCAGCAGCTTGGGGAGAACCGGGGAGCTGTTTTTT. It encodes CASSLGRTGELFF.

This sequence joins TRBV2 and TRBJ2-2, with TRBD2 as a possible D gene (6 bases). The germline gives CDR1 SNHLY, CDR2 FYNNEI. The CDR3 has 16 amino acids. V lost 3 bases and J 4 bases, leaving 15 bases between the germline ends. CDR3 loop: CASSEHVMGLTGELFF. DNA for the CDR3: TGTGCCAGCAGTGAGCACGTTATGGGACTCACCGGGGAGCTGTTTTTT.

This chain connects TRBV4-3 to TRBJ2-3, with 9 bases that match TRBD1. Trimming at V came to 2 bases and at J to 1 base, leaving 1 base not matched to a gene. Germline V gene lookup returns CDR1 LGHNA and CDR2 YSLEER. This CDR3 contains 15 residues. This CDR3 is CASSQRDRGTDTQYF. Here the CDR3 DNA reads TGCGCCAGCAGCCAACGGGACAGGGGCACAGATACGCAGTATTTT.

The chain couples TRBV30 to TRBJ1-2; tentatively, D is TRBD1 (5 bases). This CDR3 has 14 amino acids. From germline, CDR1 is GTSNPN and CDR2 SVGIG (reference sequence). The V gene lost 3 bases and the J gene lost 4 bases, with 15 bases spanning the gap. CDR3 loop: CAWSPLSGVYGYTF. As DNA, the CDR3 is TGTGCCTGGAGCCCTTTGTCGGGGGTCTATGGCTACACCTTC.

For the CDR3, the DNA is TGTGCCAGCAGCGTTGGGACAGGGGGGAGCATGAACACTGAAGCTTTCTTT. It specifies CASSVGTGGSMNTEAFF. The rearrangement uses TRBV9 and TRBJ1-1, with 11 bases identical to TRBD1. V gave up 2 bases and J gave up 0 bases; unmatched junction bases: 6. CDR1 is SGDLS, CDR2 YYNGEE, per germline. The CDR3 has 17 amino acids.

The chain combines TRBV9 with TRBJ1-2, with a tentative D call TRBD1 (5 bases). Germline CDR1 and CDR2: SGDLS and YYNGEE. The CDR3 runs to 14 residues. V lost 0 bases and J 5 bases, leaving 11 bases between the germline ends. The CDR3 nucleotides read TGTGCCAGCAGCGTAGCTTCGGGGGGGTATGGCTACACCTTC. Translating gives CASSVASGGYGYTF.

This clone is a singleton in its sample. The chain carries TRBV6-2 or TRBV6-3 and TRBJ2-7; TRBD1 is a possible D gene (6 bases). There are 12 residues in the CDR3. Trimming took off 6 bases at V and 6 bases at J, with 12 bases between the two ends. Germline-derived CDR1 and CDR2 are MNHEY and SVGEGT. In DNA, the CDR3 is TGTGCCAGCAGCCAGGACAGCCCCGAGCAGTACTTC. As protein: CASSQDSPEQYF.

This clone was recorded a few times. The genes are TRBV7-2 and TRBJ1-2; D uncertain. This CDR3 has 15 amino acids. Germline-derived CDR1 and CDR2 are SGHTA and FQGNSA. Trimming pared 1 base from V and 6 bases from J, leaving 15 bases between. CDR3 nucleotides: TGTGCCAGCAGCTTAGGTTCGGGAGACGGGAATGGCTACACCTTC. Its translation: CASSLGSGDGNGYTF.

This clone was detected once. The rearrangement links TRBV6-6 to TRBJ2-2; 13 bases agree with TRBD2. The germline V gene encodes CDR1 MNHNY and CDR2 SVGAGI (reference sequence). V shed 5 bases, J shed 7 bases, and the junction held 10 bases outside the gene matches. The CDR3 runs 17 residues. CDR3 residues: CASSPLGLAGMDGELFF. The CDR3 region has the DNA TGTGCCAGCAGTCCCCTGGGACTAGCGGGGATGGACGGGGAGCTGTTTTTT.

This rearrangement joins TRBV5-1 to TRBJ1-1, with TRBD1 matching over 7 bases. The CDR3 runs to 13 residues. Looked up from germline, CDR1 is SGHRS and CDR2 is YFSETQ. V gave up 1 base and J gave up 5 bases; unmatched junction bases: 2. CDR3 DNA: TGCGCCAGCAGCTTGCAGGGGGTGACTGAAGCTTTCTTT. It encodes CASSLQGVTEAFF.

The rearrangement uses TRBV19 and TRBJ2-1; D is uncertain. This CDR3 comprises 14 residues. From germline, CDR1 is LNHDA and CDR2 SQIVND (reference sequence). V lost 5 bases and J lost 4, with 12 bases in between. As DNA, the CDR3 is TGTGCCAGTAGTGAGCAGGTTTCTTACAATGAGCAGTTCTTC. This translates into CASSEQVSYNEQFF.

This clone was seen just once. The rearrangement uses TRBV29-1 and TRBJ1-1, with 9 bases matching TRBD1. CDR3 length: 13 amino acids. Germline loops: CDR1 SQVTM, CDR2 ANQGSEA. The ends lost 7 bases at V and 1 base at J; junction bases unmatched: 4. The CDR3 bases are TGCAGCGGTCGGACAGGGGCGAACACTGAAGCTTTCTTT. Its translation: CSGRTGANTEAFF.

The rearrangement uses TRBV4-3 and TRBJ1-6; the D gene is possibly TRBD1 (6 bases). Per germline, CDR1 LGHNA and CDR2 YSLEER. This CDR3 region has 15 residues. With 2 bases removed from V and 2 bases from J, the gap between germline ends came to 7 bases. The CDR3 DNA sequence: TGCGCCAGCAGCCAAACAGGGACCTATAATTCACCCCTCCACTTT. Protein sequence: CASSQTGTYNSPLHF.

V is TRBV11-2 and J is TRBJ2-7, with 10 bases identical to TRBD1. This CDR3 has 15 residues. J was trimmed by 5 bases and V by 2 bases; bases with no gene match: 6. Per the germline V gene, CDR1 is SGHAT and CDR2 is FQNNGV. Written as DNA, the CDR3 is TGTGCCAGCAGCTTAACCGGGACAGGGGTTGACGAGCAGTACTTC. It codes for CASSLTGTGVDEQYF.

This clone occurred a few times. The chain combines TRBV5-1 with TRBJ2-6; no clear D gene. Trimming cost V 0 bases and J 0 bases, with 7 bases left between them. The germline V gene encodes CDR1 SGHRS and CDR2 YFSETQ. This CDR3 spans 16 amino acids. DNA for the CDR3: TGCGCCAGCAGCTTGGAATCCGGCTCTGGGGCCAACGTCCTGACTTTC. It specifies CASSLESGSGANVLTF.

The J gene is TRBJ1-1, the V gene TRBV18; 7 bases are shared with TRBD1. After removal of 3 bases from V and 1 base from J, the junction contained 5 bases not matched to a gene. The CDR3 consists of 15 residues. The germline V gene encodes CDR1 KGHSH and CDR2 LQKENI. The CDR3 DNA sequence: TGTGCCAGCTCACCGGTGGGACAGAAGAACACTGAAGCTTTCTTT. Its translation: CASSPVGQKNTEAFF.

The genes are TRBV3-1 (or the pseudogene TRBV3-2) and TRBJ2-5, with D maybe TRBD2 (7 bases). V was cut by 1 base and J by 3 bases, with 12 bases left in between. The V gene's germline CDR1 is LGHDT and CDR2 YNNKEL (reference sequence). This CDR3 has 15 residues. The CDR3 coding sequence is TGTGCCAGCAGCCAAGTTACAGGGAGGGAAGAGACCCAGTACTTC. This codes for CASSQVTGREETQYF.

This clone was seen a single time. V gene TRBV7-2 combines with J gene TRBJ2-7, with 10 bases fitting TRBD2. This CDR3 has 15 residues. Germline loops: CDR1 SGHTA, CDR2 FQGNSA. V lost 1 base to trimming and J lost 1 base; unmatched junction nucleotides: 1. CDR3 nucleotides: TGTGCCAGCAGCTTAGGGACTAGCGGATCCTACGAGCAGTACTTC. This gives the protein CASSLGTSGSYEQYF.

This clone turned up a few times. The rearrangement uses TRBV4-3 and TRBJ1-1; weak D call: TRBD1 (6 bases). Trimming took off 1 base at V and 6 bases at J, with 9 bases between the two ends. Germline V gene sequence: CDR1 LGHNA, CDR2 YSLEER. The CDR3 has 13 amino acids. The DNA of the CDR3 is TGCGCCAGCAGCCAAGTAGGGGGGGCTGAAGCTTTCTTT. This translates into CASSQVGGAEAFF.

The rearrangement links TRBV5-5 to TRBJ1-3, with 7 positions matching TRBD1. With 3 bases clipped from V and 4 bases from J, the junction kept 4 bases outside the gene matches. The germline gives CDR1 SGHKS, CDR2 YYEKEE (reference sequence). The length of the CDR3 is 14 residues. CDR3 amino acids: CASSSTGWGNTIYF. Here the CDR3 DNA reads TGTGCCAGCAGCTCGACAGGGTGGGGAAACACCATATATTTT.

This clone was seen a few times. The chain uses TRBV20-1 and TRBJ1-1; perhaps TRBD1 as D (6 bases). The CDR3 sequence is 13 residues long. Germline CDR1 and CDR2: DFQATT and SNEGSKA (reference sequence). V was shortened by 3 bases and J by 6 bases, with 14 bases between the two germline ends. DNA of the CDR3: TGCAGTGCTAGTTACAGGGTTGAGGCTGAAGCTTTCTTT. Translation: CSASYRVEAEAFF.

J is TRBJ1-1 and V is TRBV2, with TRBD1 as a possible D gene (6 bases). Trimming took 1 base from V and 5 from J, leaving 8 bases between them. The CDR3 is made up of 13 amino acids. Germline V gene lookup returns CDR1 SNHLY and CDR2 FYNNEI. The CDR3 sequence: CASSEEGETEAFF. The CDR3 DNA reads as TGTGCCAGCAGTGAAGAGGGGGAAACTGAAGCTTTCTTT.

The chain combines TRBV6-6 with TRBJ1-2; possible D gene TRBD1, 6 bases. The CDR3 contains 11 residues. Trimming took 9 bases from V and 6 from J, leaving 11 bases between them. Germline V gene sequence: CDR1 MNHNY, CDR2 SVGAGI (reference sequence). In DNA, the CDR3 is TGTGCCAGTAGACAGGTGGATGGCTACACCTTC. It translates to CASRQVDGYTF.

The chain links TRBV20-1 to TRBJ2-2, with D maybe TRBD2 (5 bases). Germline V gives CDR1 DFQATT, CDR2 SNEGSKA (reference sequence). This CDR3 is built from 12 residues. The V end lost 3 bases, the J end lost 7 bases, and 9 bases lay between the germline ends. For the CDR3, the DNA is TGCAGTGCTAGTCGAGGGATCGGGGAGCTGTTTTTT. It translates to CSASRGIGELFF.

V is TRBV5-5 and J is TRBJ1-5; 8 nucleotides agree with TRBD1. CDR3 size: 17 residues. The junction had 7 bases not matched to a gene; V was cut back by 0 bases and J by 2 bases. Germline assignment: CDR1 SGHKS and CDR2 YYEKEE (reference sequence). CDR3 sequence reads: CASSLASSGQGNQPQHF. The DNA for the CDR3 is TGTGCCAGCAGCTTGGCCAGCTCGGGACAGGGCAATCAGCCCCAGCATTTT.

This clone was counted between two and nine times. The chain links TRBV5-6 to TRBJ2-3, with 12 bases that match TRBD2. Germline values: CDR1 SGHDT, CDR2 YYEEEE. The CDR3 is 16 amino acids. J lost 4 bases, V lost 3 bases, and 6 bases had no gene match. For the CDR3, the DNA is TGTGCCAGCAGCTCCCCTAGCGGGGGGGCCCCAGATACGCAGTATTTT. Protein: CASSSPSGGAPDTQYF.

The chain couples TRBV5-4 to TRBJ1-5; 7 bases agree with TRBD1. There are 18 residues in the CDR3. The germline V gene has CDR1 SGHNT and CDR2 YYREEE (reference sequence). V shed 6 bases and J 4 bases; nucleotides not matched to a gene: 19. CDR3 residues: CASIGVGDSNYGNQPQHF. For the CDR3, the DNA is TGTGCCAGCATAGGGGTTGGGGACAGCAACTATGGGAATCAGCCCCAGCATTTT. Variable domain in full (rest from reference TRBV5-4 and TRBJ1-5): ETGVTQSPTHLIKTRGQQVTLRCSSQSGHNTVSWYQQALGQGPQFIFQYYREEENGRGNFPPRFSGLQFPNYSSELNVNALELDDSALYLCASIGVGDSNYGNQPQHFGDGTRLSIL.

The table lists this clone with a few counts. The chain carries TRBV6-2 or TRBV6-3 and TRBJ1-6; D is undetermined. Germline-derived CDR1 and CDR2 are MNHEY and SVGEGT. The length of the CDR3 is 14 residues. Trimming took 4 bases from V and 7 from J, leaving 11 bases between them. Written as DNA, the CDR3 is TGTGCCAGCAGTTTTCCTGGAGGGAATTCACCCCTCCACTTT. Its protein is CASSFPGGNSPLHF.